These 19 T cell receptor beta chains originate from one sample sequenced in a study of T cells in Graves' hyperthyroidism and ophthalmopathy. Amplified TCR beta CDR3 regions derived from RNA transcripts. Researchers ran a first-round RT-PCR on the TCR CDR3 using the HTBI primer set. Via MiXCR, TCRdb re-called the multiplex PCR reads, giving one row per CDR3 protein. Seen here are a few hundred thousand distinct CDR3 sequences, about 20% observed once, and the top ten hold about 49%. Sequenced input: blood. The source is a woman aged 70-85 years with Graves' ophthalmopathy.

Details on this clonotype: A read error may account for a junction end that differs from germline. J is TRBJ2-7 and V is TRBV28; 8 positions match TRBD2. The germline gives CDR1 MDHEN, CDR2 SYDVKM. The length of the CDR3 is 15 residues. The CDR3 region has the DNA TGCGCCAGCAGCCAACCGGGGGGGGGCCCCTACGAGCAGTACTTC. Amino acids: CASSQPGGGPYEQYF.

V gene TRBV7-6 combines with J gene TRBJ2-1; D might be TRBD1 (6 bases). With 5 bases removed from V and 5 bases from J, the gap between germline ends came to 10 bases. The length of the CDR3 is 13 residues. Per germline, CDR1 SGHVS and CDR2 FNYEAQ. CDR3 sequence: CASSQGRNNEQFF. CDR3 sequence (DNA): TGTGCCAGCAGCCAGGGGAGAAACAATGAGCAGTTCTTC.

This clonotype was seen at least ten times. V usage is TRBV27 and J usage is TRBJ1-2; D is possibly TRBD1 (5 bases). The CDR3 is made up of 12 amino acids. The V gene lost 8 bases and the J gene lost 4 bases, with 11 bases spanning the gap. The germline V gene has CDR1 MNHEY and CDR2 SMNVEV (reference sequence). This chain's CDR3 is CASGGWTYGYTF. The CDR3 DNA follows: TGTGCCAGCGGGGGTTGGACCTATGGCTACACCTTC.

The table lists this clonotype with a few counts. The chain has TRBV15 and TRBJ1-4, with TRBD1 as a possible D gene (6 bases). With 5 bases removed from V and 1 base from J, the gap between germline ends came to 11 bases. Germline V lookup: CDR1 LNHNV, CDR2 YYDKDF (reference sequence). The CDR3 spans 15 residues. The CDR3 here is CATSRGGETNEKLFF. Here the CDR3 DNA reads TGTGCCACCAGCCGAGGGGGAGAAACTAATGAAAAACTGTTTTTT.

The chain has TRBV7-9 and TRBJ1-4; the D is unclear. The germline CDR1 and CDR2 sequences are SEHNR and FQNEAQ (reference sequence). V was trimmed by 2 bases and J by 4 bases, leaving 11 bases between them. The CDR3 contains 15 residues. DNA for the CDR3: TGTGCCAGCAGCTTAAGAACAGTGGTTAATGAAAAACTGTTTTTT. Residues: CASSLRTVVNEKLFF.

The sample holds a few counts of this clonotype. The chain links TRBV28 to TRBJ1-3; TRBD1 aligns across 9 bases. Trimming took 6 bases from V and 0 from J; bases not matched to a gene: 0. CDR1 and CDR2 (germline): MDHEN, SYDVKM. The CDR3 is 14 residues long. The DNA for the CDR3 is TGTGCCAGCAGACAGGGGGCCTCTGGAAACACCATATATTTT. Its translation: CASRQGASGNTIYF.

This clonotype has ten or more counts. V is TRBV3-1 and J is TRBJ1-1; D is perhaps TRBD1 (5 bases). Trimming took off 7 bases at V and 2 bases at J, with 8 bases between the two ends. The CDR3 totals 12 residues. CDR1 and CDR2 (germline): LGHDT, YNNKEL (reference sequence). This CDR3 is CASTTGNTEAFF. CDR3 sequence (DNA): TGTGCCAGCACCACAGGTAACACTGAAGCTTTCTTT.

A remark on this clonotype: A read error is possible here, since a much larger clone lies one base away. CDR3 in amino acids: CASSLEGGSYSEQFF. The CDR3 DNA reads TGTGCCAGCAGCTTAGAGGGGGGGTCCTACAGTGAGCAGTTCTTC. This rearrangement joins TRBV11-2 to TRBJ2-1; 7 bases align to TRBD2. The CDR3 length is 15 residues. Per the germline V gene, CDR1 is SGHAT and CDR2 is FQNNGV.

This clonotype was detected many times. The rearrangement links TRBV7-3 to TRBJ2-2; D is uncertain. Germline values: CDR1 SGHTA, CDR2 FQGTGA. Trimming cost V 5 bases and J 5 bases, with 6 bases left between them. The CDR3 is made up of 12 amino acids. The DNA for the CDR3 is TGTGCCAGCAGCACTATTACCGGGGAGCTGTTTTTT. Translated: CASSTITGELFF.

Note on this clonotype: One junction end does not reproduce the germline sequence, and a read error may be involved. The chain joins TRBV6-2 or TRBV6-3 to TRBJ1-2, with TRBD1 matching over 7 bases. Looked up from germline, CDR1 is MNHEY and CDR2 is SVGEGT. The CDR3 has 11 residues. The CDR3 DNA reads TGTGCCGGCAGGGGGAGGGGGGGCTACACCTTC. This sequence encodes CAGRGRGGYTF.

This chain links TRBV10-3 with TRBJ2-7; TRBD1 matches at 9 bases. This CDR3 comprises 17 residues. V shed 1 base, J shed 2 bases, and the junction held 9 bases outside the gene matches. CDR1 ENHRY and CDR2 SYGVKD come from the germline V gene. This CDR3 reads CAISEWASDRGTYEQYF. The CDR3 DNA is TGTGCCATCAGTGAGTGGGCCTCGGACAGGGGAACCTACGAGCAGTACTTC.

This clonotype came up a few times. This rearrangement joins TRBV5-6 to TRBJ2-5; no definite D call. V dropped 2 bases and J dropped 0 bases, with 11 bases sitting between them. The CDR3 is made up of 15 amino acids. The germline V gene encodes CDR1 SGHDT and CDR2 YYEEEE. Here the CDR3 reads CASSLPEYYQETQYF. CDR3 DNA sequence: TGTGCCAGCAGCTTACCGGAGTACTACCAAGAGACCCAGTACTTC.

This clonotype was observed at least ten times. The V and J genes are TRBV6-2 or TRBV6-3 and TRBJ1-1; the match to TRBD1 covers 7 bases. V was pared by 6 bases and J by 0 bases, with 4 bases of the junction left unmatched. The CDR3 contains 14 residues. Per the germline V gene, CDR1 is MNHEY and CDR2 is SVGEGT. The CDR3 spells CASRPQGMNTEAFF. In nucleotides, the CDR3 is TGTGCCAGCAGGCCACAGGGGATGAACACTGAAGCTTTCTTT.

This clonotype appeared many times. The gene calls are TRBV12-3 or TRBV12-4 and TRBJ2-4; D ambiguous. V was clipped by 3 bases and J by 5 bases, with 11 bases between them. CDR3 length equals 14 residues. CDR3: CASSFGPTQNIQYF. CDR3 nucleotide sequence: TGTGCCAGCAGTTTCGGCCCAACACAAAACATTCAGTACTTC.

This clonotype appeared a few times. The chain joins TRBV4-3 to TRBJ1-6; D is uncertain. The germline V gene encodes CDR1 LGHNA and CDR2 YSLEER. Trimming stripped 6 bases from V and 10 bases from J, with 13 bases between. The CDR3 length is 13 residues. The CDR3 reads CASSLNFLSPLHF. The CDR3 region has the DNA TGCGCCAGCAGTCTCAATTTTCTATCACCCCTCCACTTT.

This clonotype was seen a few times. In nucleotides, the CDR3 is TGCAGCGTCGCGACAGGGGGCAGCTACGAGCAGTACTTC. Translation gives CSVATGGSYEQYF. The chain uses TRBV29-1 and TRBJ2-7, with 10 bases fitting TRBD1. Per germline, CDR1 SQVTM and CDR2 ANQGSEA. Trimming removed 6 bases from V and 3 bases from J; junction bases left unmatched: 5. CDR3 length equals 13 residues.

A few counts support this clonotype. The chain recombines TRBV2 with TRBJ2-5; TRBD1 agrees at 8 bases. The ends lost 5 bases at V and 4 bases at J; junction bases unmatched: 9. The CDR3 has 15 amino acids. Germline CDR1 and CDR2: SNHLY and FYNNEI. CDR3 DNA: TGTGCCAGCAGTTTTGACAGGGGAGATCGAGAGACCCAGTACTTC. Its protein product is CASSFDRGDRETQYF.

This clonotype has at least ten counts. V and J are TRBV6-1 and TRBJ1-1; TRBD1 aligns across 8 bases. The CDR3 has 13 amino acids. V lost 3 bases to trimming and J lost 6 bases; unmatched junction nucleotides: 3. CDR1 is MNHNS, CDR2 SASEGT, per germline. The CDR3 sequence is CASSDRGPSEAFF. The CDR3 DNA is TGTGCCAGCAGTGACAGGGGGCCGTCTGAAGCTTTCTTT.

The V call is TRBV13, the J call TRBJ2-1; 7 positions match TRBD2. Trimming at V came to 1 base and at J to 10 bases, leaving 7 bases not matched to a gene. Germline V gives CDR1 PRHDT, CDR2 FYEKMQ (reference sequence). The CDR3 contains 14 residues. The CDR3 protein is CASSLAGGLREQFF. CDR3 in DNA: TGTGCCAGCAGCTTAGCGGGAGGACTACGGGAGCAGTTCTTC. Together with reference TRBV13 and TRBJ2-1, the CDR3 gives the full variable domain: AAGVIQSPRHLIKEKRETATLKCYPIPRHDTVYWYQQGPGQDPQFLISFYEKMQSDKGSIPDRFSAQQFSDYHSELNMSSLELGDSALYFCASSLAGGLREQFFGPGTRLTVL.